The rows below give T cell receptor beta chains drawn from one sample of a study of blood T cell repertoires in COVID-19. TCRdb's table, derived via immunoSEQ multiplex PCR, lists solely in-frame clones and lacks some. The sample contains about 400,000 clones, more than 80% of which appear only once. Sequencing was done on a sample of peripheral blood. The receptors here all came from a man in his forties with acute or convalescent COVID-19. Both conserved end residues are part of each CDR3. D genes are given only for firm matches. For some rows the clone size is stated as once, few or many, or as a class when expanded; others skip it.

V gene: TRBV5-5
J gene: TRBJ1-1
D gene: NA
clone size: NA
CDR3 protein: CASRIGQNTEAFF
CDR3 DNA: TGTGCCAGCAGAATCGGTCAGAACACTGAAGCTTTCTTT

V gene: TRBV7-9
J gene: TRBJ1-5
D gene: NA
clone size: NA
CDR3 protein: CASSKSTLRARPQHF
CDR3 DNA: TGTGCCAGCAGCAAGAGTACCCTGAGGGCACGGCCCCAGCATTTT

V gene: TRBV13
J gene: TRBJ2-3
D gene: NA
clone size: NA
CDR3 protein: CASSLGLASTDTQYF
CDR3 DNA: TGTGCCAGCAGCTTAGGCCTAGCAAGCACAGATACGCAGTATTTT

V gene: TRBV5-1
J gene: TRBJ1-1
D gene: NA
clone size: NA
CDR3 protein: CASSLERGTEAFF
CDR3 DNA: TGCGCCAGCAGCTTGGAGCGGGGGACTGAAGCTTTCTTT

V gene: TRBV4-3
J gene: TRBJ2-7
D gene: NA
clone size: NA
CDR3 protein: CASSQDLQARYEQYF
CDR3 DNA: TGCGCCAGCAGCCAAGATCTACAGGCAAGGTACGAGCAGTACTTC

V gene: TRBV5-1
J gene: TRBJ1-3
D gene: TRBD1
clone size: once
CDR3 protein: CASSAGQSPGNTIYF
CDR3 DNA: TGCGCCAGCAGCGCGGGACAGTCCCCTGGAAACACCATATATTTT

V gene: TRBV18
J gene: TRBJ2-1
D gene: TRBD2
clone size: NA
CDR3 protein: CASSPGTSRVNEQFF
CDR3 DNA: TGTGCCAGCTCACCCGGGACTAGCCGTGTGAATGAGCAGTTCTTC

V gene: TRBV29-1
J gene: TRBJ1-1
D gene: NA
clone size: NA
CDR3 protein: CSVAGQYVEAFF
CDR3 DNA: TGCAGCGTTGCCGGACAGTACGTCGAAGCTTTCTTT

V gene: TRBV19
J gene: TRBJ2-1
D gene: TRBD2
clone size: NA
CDR3 protein: CATQTQGGYEQFF
CDR3 DNA: TGTGCCACACAGACCCAGGGAGGGTATGAGCAGTTCTTC

V gene: TRBV3-1/TRBV3-2
J gene: TRBJ2-7
D gene: TRBD2
clone size: few
CDR3 protein: CASSGTSIHEQYF
CDR3 DNA: TGTGCCAGCAGCGGGACTAGCATCCACGAGCAGTACTTC

V gene: TRBV5-4
J gene: TRBJ2-5
D gene: TRBD2
clone size: NA
CDR3 protein: CASSRGGTSGRPAETQYF
CDR3 DNA: TGTGCCAGCAGCAGGGGGGGGACTAGCGGGAGGCCCGCGGAGACCCAGTACTTC

V gene: TRBV5-5
J gene: TRBJ2-7
D gene: NA
clone size: few
CDR3 protein: CASSLGLGLSYEQYF
CDR3 DNA: TGTGCCAGCAGCTTGGGGTTGGGACTTTCCTACGAGCAGTACTTC

V gene: TRBV7-3
J gene: TRBJ2-1
D gene: TRBD2
clone size: NA
CDR3 protein: CASSPRTSGAYNEQFF
CDR3 DNA: TGTGCCAGCAGCCCCCGGACTAGCGGGGCTTACAATGAGCAGTTCTTC

V gene: TRBV5-6
J gene: TRBJ2-5
D gene: NA
clone size: NA
CDR3 protein: CASSSSRLRSGETQYF
CDR3 DNA: TGTGCCAGCAGCTCATCAAGGCTAAGATCGGGGGAGACCCAGTACTTC

V gene: TRBV5-1
J gene: TRBJ2-5
D gene: TRBD2
clone size: NA
CDR3 protein: CASSPVAGGPETQYF
CDR3 DNA: TGCGCCAGCAGCCCGGTAGCGGGAGGGCCTGAGACCCAGTACTTC

V gene: TRBV28
J gene: TRBJ1-2
D gene: TRBD1
clone size: NA
CDR3 protein: CASRGAGGGGYTF
CDR3 DNA: TGTGCCAGCAGAGGCGCAGGGGGCGGTGGCTACACCTTC

V gene: TRBV9
J gene: TRBJ2-7
D gene: NA
clone size: few
CDR3 protein: CASSVAFSGAYEQYF
CDR3 DNA: TGTGCCAGCAGCGTAGCTTTTTCCGGAGCCTACGAGCAGTACTTC

V gene: TRBV6-5
J gene: TRBJ1-1
D gene: NA
clone size: NA
CDR3 protein: CASSPPRGANTEAFF
CDR3 DNA: TGTGCCAGCAGCCCACCCAGGGGTGCGAACACTGAAGCTTTCTTT

V gene: TRBV30
J gene: TRBJ2-2
D gene: NA
clone size: NA
CDR3 protein: CAWTVGGELFF
CDR3 DNA: TGTGCCTGGACTGTCGGCGGGGAGCTGTTTTTT

V gene: TRBV5-1
J gene: TRBJ1-2
D gene: NA
clone size: NA
CDR3 protein: CASALSNYGYTF
CDR3 DNA: TGCGCCAGCGCACTTTCTAACTATGGCTACACCTTC

V gene: TRBV2
J gene: TRBJ1-5
D gene: TRBD1
clone size: NA
CDR3 protein: CASRSTGFNQPQHF
CDR3 DNA: TGTGCCAGCAGATCGACAGGGTTCAATCAGCCCCAGCATTTT

V gene: TRBV2
J gene: TRBJ2-7
D gene: TRBD1
clone size: NA
CDR3 protein: CASRGTDRDYEQYF
CDR3 DNA: TGTGCCAGCAGGGGCACTGACAGGGACTACGAGCAGTACTTC

V gene: TRBV7-2
J gene: TRBJ1-2
D gene: NA
clone size: NA
CDR3 protein: CASMLTGGGYEGYTF
CDR3 DNA: TGTGCCAGCATGCTGACCGGTGGCGGATATGAGGGCTACACCTTC

V gene: TRBV5-1
J gene: TRBJ1-1
D gene: TRBD1
clone size: NA
CDR3 protein: CASSEGTDTEAFF
CDR3 DNA: TGCGCCAGCAGCGAGGGGACAGACACTGAAGCTTTCTTT

V gene: TRBV18
J gene: TRBJ2-1
D gene: TRBD2
clone size: NA
CDR3 protein: CASSGTSRNEQFF
CDR3 DNA: TGTGCCAGCTCTGGGACTAGCCGAAATGAGCAGTTCTTC

V gene: TRBV11-2
J gene: TRBJ2-2
D gene: TRBD1
clone size: NA
CDR3 protein: CASSSRTGRSTGELFF
CDR3 DNA: TGTGCCAGCAGCTCAAGGACAGGGCGAAGTACCGGGGAGCTGTTTTTT

V gene: TRBV28
J gene: TRBJ1-1
D gene: NA
clone size: NA
CDR3 protein: CASSFSSVGSTEAFF
CDR3 DNA: TGTGCCAGCAGTTTCTCATCCGTCGGTTCTACTGAAGCTTTCTTT

V gene: TRBV19
J gene: TRBJ2-1
D gene: TRBD1
clone size: NA
CDR3 protein: CASTPGTGLYNEQFF
CDR3 DNA: TGTGCCAGTACCCCCGGGACAGGGCTTTACAATGAGCAGTTCTTC

V gene: TRBV6-4
J gene: TRBJ2-5
D gene: NA
clone size: NA
CDR3 protein: CASSDGCVFSGPRGETQYF
CDR3 DNA: TGTGCCAGCAGTGACGGCTGTGTGTTTAGCGGCCCGAGAGGAGAGACCCAGTACTTC

V gene: TRBV10-1
J gene: TRBJ2-7
D gene: TRBD1
clone size: NA
CDR3 protein: CASSGNRGVISYEQYF
CDR3 DNA: TGCGCCAGCAGTGGAAACAGGGGCGTGATCTCCTACGAGCAGTACTTC

V gene: TRBV19
J gene: TRBJ2-7
D gene: TRBD2
clone size: NA
CDR3 protein: CASSITQRELSYEQYF
CDR3 DNA: TGTGCCAGTAGTATAACCCAGCGGGAGTTATCCTACGAGCAGTACTTC

V gene: TRBV28
J gene: TRBJ2-1
D gene: TRBD2
clone size: NA
CDR3 protein: CASSSPSGEQFF
CDR3 DNA: TGTGCCAGCAGTTCCCCTAGCGGTGAGCAGTTCTTC

V gene: TRBV19
J gene: TRBJ2-1
D gene: NA
clone size: NA
CDR3 protein: CASSQGYNEQFF
CDR3 DNA: TGTGCCAGTTCACAGGGATACAATGAGCAGTTCTTC

V gene: TRBV15
J gene: TRBJ2-7
D gene: TRBD1
clone size: NA
CDR3 protein: CATSRESPGTGPEQYF
CDR3 DNA: TGTGCCACCAGCAGAGAAAGTCCCGGGACAGGGCCCGAGCAGTACTTC

V gene: TRBV6-4
J gene: TRBJ2-3
D gene: NA
clone size: NA
CDR3 protein: CASSEEGSTDTQYF
CDR3 DNA: TGTGCCAGCAGTGAGGAGGGCAGCACAGATACGCAGTATTTT

V gene: TRBV29-1
J gene: TRBJ2-7
D gene: NA
clone size: NA
CDR3 protein: CSVGNREKYF
CDR3 DNA: TGCAGCGTTGGGAACCGGGAGAAATACTTC

V gene: TRBV10-3
J gene: TRBJ1-1
D gene: NA
clone size: many
CDR3 protein: CAIRADSPNTEAFF
CDR3 DNA: TGTGCCATCAGAGCGGACAGCCCGAACACTGAAGCTTTCTTT

V gene: TRBV3-1/TRBV3-2
J gene: TRBJ1-4
D gene: NA
clone size: NA
CDR3 protein: CASSQGGVGEKLFF
CDR3 DNA: TGTGCCAGCAGCCAAGGCGGGGTGGGGGAAAAACTGTTTTTT

V gene: TRBV14
J gene: TRBJ2-7
D gene: TRBD2
clone size: NA
CDR3 protein: CASSQGTSGGDYEQYF
CDR3 DNA: TGTGCCAGCAGCCAAGGGACTAGCGGGGGGGACTACGAGCAGTACTTC

V gene: TRBV28
J gene: TRBJ2-7
D gene: NA
clone size: once
CDR3 protein: CASSSGSEGSYEQYF
CDR3 DNA: TGTGCCAGCAGTTCAGGTAGTGAGGGCTCCTACGAGCAGTACTTC